The present TCR beta chain was sequenced within a study of CD8+ T cells in alopecia areata. Study-level information: Each of the treated patients was given oral tofacitinib, 5 to 10 mg twice daily, for moderate-to-severe alopecia areata.

From germline, CDR1 is GTSNPN and CDR2 SVGIG (reference sequence). V was cut by 0 bases and J by 6 bases, with 10 bases left in between. The CDR3 is made up of 13 amino acids. The sequencing template was cDNA reverse transcribed from extracted RNA. The assay was immunoSEQ multiplex PCR, and TCRdb's table has in-frame clones only and misses some. This repertoire shows some 210,000 clones, 57% found once; its top ten account for under 0.5%. As for this clone: Other nucleotide sequences in the sample specify the same CDR3.

Here the sequenced sample was CD4+ T cells sorted from blood, taken at week 0. The receptor was isolated from a human donor with alopecia areata. J is TRBJ2-3 and V is TRBV30; D call uncertain. In DNA, the CDR3 is TGTGCCTGGAGTGTACCACCCCCCGATACGCAGTATTTT. Encoded protein: CAWSVPPPDTQYF.